Below are 10 T cell receptor beta chains sequenced from a single sample in a study of T cell responses to AZD1222 COVID-19 vaccine. Some clones are missing from TCRdb's copy, which holds only in-frame ones; the method was immunoSEQ multiplex PCR. The table has 30,000 to 35,000 clones, roughly 90% seen once; the top ten hold 14%. The sequencing here drew on peripheral blood, taken 28 days after the second AZD1222 dose. All receptors derive from an adult who received the AZD1222 COVID-19 vaccine.

This rearrangement joins TRBV19 to TRBJ2-5; D not resolved. CDR1 and CDR2 (germline): LNHDA, SQIVND (reference sequence). Trimming left V 3 bases short and J 5 bases short, with 10 bases between. CDR3 length: 13 amino acids. CDR3 loop: CASSMLSLETQYF. DNA of the CDR3: TGTGCCAGTAGTATGCTGAGCTTGGAGACCCAGTACTTC. The full variable domain, in which reference TRBV19 and TRBJ2-5 provide the parts outside the CDR3, is DGGITQSPKYLFRKEGQNVTLSCEQNLNHDAMYWYRQDPGQGLRLIYYSQIVNDFQKGDIAEGYSVSREKKESFPLTVTSAQKNPTAFYLCASSMLSLETQYFGPGTRLLVL.

This rearrangement joins TRBV19 to TRBJ1-4; the match to TRBD1 covers 7 bases. V gave up 3 bases and J gave up 7 bases; unmatched junction bases: 8. Germline V gene sequence: CDR1 LNHDA, CDR2 SQIVND (reference sequence). CDR3 size: 15 residues. CDR3 protein: CASSIGDRLGEKLFF. The CDR3 DNA follows: TGTGCCAGTAGTATTGGGGACAGATTAGGTGAAAAACTGTTTTTT.

V gene TRBV9 combines with J gene TRBJ1-2; a weak D match, TRBD1 (6 bases). V was cut by 0 bases and J by 8 bases, with 11 bases left in between. Germline loops: CDR1 SGDLS, CDR2 YYNGEE. This CDR3 has 13 residues. The CDR3 bases are TGTGCCAGCAGCGTAGGCGGGGGGCGAGGCTACACCTTC. Protein product: CASSVGGGRGYTF.

This rearrangement joins TRBV14 to TRBJ2-1; 8 bases map to TRBD1. This CDR3 region has 13 residues. Trimming took 0 bases from V and 15 from J; bases not matched to a gene: 7. Germline CDR1 reads SGHDN; CDR2 reads FVKESK. The CDR3 sequence: CASSQDKRDRTFF. The CDR3 nucleotides are TGTGCCAGCAGCCAAGATAAGAGGGACAGGACGTTCTTC. Variable domain in full (rest from reference TRBV14 and TRBJ2-1): EAGVTQFPSHSVIEKGQTVTLRCDPISGHDNLYWYRRVMGKEIKFLLHFVKESKQDESGMPNNRFLAERTGGTYSTLKVQPAELEDSGVYFCASSQDKRDRTFFGPGTRLTVL.

The chain recombines TRBV5-5 with TRBJ1-6, with 10 bases fitting TRBD1. V lost 3 bases, J lost 3 bases, and 3 bases stayed unmatched. The CDR3 has 16 amino acids. Germline V gene data show CDR1 as SGHKS and CDR2 as YYEKEE (reference sequence). The CDR3, as DNA: TGTGCCAGCAGCTGGGGACAGGGGAACTATAATTCACCCCTCCACTTT. Encoded protein: CASSWGQGNYNSPLHF.

The CDR3: CASSLEAGALAKNIQYF. DNA of the CDR3: TGCGCCAGCAGCTTGGAGGCGGGGGCTCTAGCCAAAAACATTCAGTACTTC. The rearrangement links TRBV5-1 to TRBJ2-4; a weak D match, TRBD2 (7 bases). V was pared by 0 bases and J by 0 bases, with 13 bases between. The CDR3 contains 17 residues. Germline V gene sequence: CDR1 SGHRS, CDR2 YFSETQ. The variable domain in full, completed from reference TRBV5-1 and TRBJ2-4, reads KAGVTQTPRYLIKTRGQQVTLSCSPISGHRSVSWYQQTPGQGLQFLFEYFSETQRNKGNFPGRFSGRQFSNSRSEMNVSTLELGDSALYLCASSLEAGALAKNIQYFGAGTRLSVL.

The chain recombines TRBV7-2 with TRBJ1-4, with 8 bases aligning to TRBD1. The germline CDR1 and CDR2 sequences are SGHTA and FQGNSA. The CDR3 runs to 14 residues. V dropped 5 bases and J dropped 7; count of bases not matched to a gene: 6. CDR3 sequence: CASSKDRGAEKLFF. CDR3 nucleotides: TGTGCCAGCAGCAAAGACAGGGGCGCTGAAAAACTGTTTTTT.

This clone was detected only once. The chain recombines TRBV5-5 with TRBJ1-3, with 9 bases that match TRBD1. The J segment lost 0 bases and the V segment lost 1 base, leaving 5 bases of the junction unmatched. Germline V lookup: CDR1 SGHKS, CDR2 YYEKEE (reference sequence). The CDR3 covers 17 residues. CDR3 DNA: TGTGCCAGCAGCTTGTGGGGACAGGGAAGCTCTGGAAACACCATATATTTT. Translated: CASSLWGQGSSGNTIYF.

The CDR3 DNA follows: TGCAGTGCCGCAGCCCAATCGCAGCTGTTTTTT. It yields the protein CSAAAQSQLFF. The gene calls are TRBV20-1 and TRBJ2-2; D uncertain. Germline V gene lookup returns CDR1 DFQATT and CDR2 SNEGSKA (reference sequence). The CDR3 runs to 11 residues. Between the trimmed V and J ends, which lost 6 bases and 12 bases, there was a span of 14 bases.

The genes are TRBV2 and TRBJ1-1, with unresolved D. The CDR3 loop spans 13 amino acids. Germline CDR1 SNHLY, CDR2 FYNNEI. Deletions cut 4 bases from V and 8 bases from J, with 14 bases between. Here the CDR3 reads CASSGEFPGEAFF. The CDR3 DNA reads as TGTGCCAGCAGTGGGGAGTTCCCGGGAGAAGCTTTCTTT.